This T cell receptor (beta chain) was profiled in a study of blood T cell repertoires in COVID-19. Across the study: Some COVID-19 samples were acute and others convalescent; all came from the United States, Italy and Spain. The analysed material was cDNA or gDNA that came from T cells, B-cell-depleted T cells, or PBMCs.

The trim removed 5 bases at V and 0 bases at J, leaving 1 base unmatched. CDR3 size: 14 residues. Germline V gene sequence: CDR1 SGHRS, CDR2 YFSETQ. Authors' processing steps: Reference gene primers were amplified, and this amplification served to estimate nucleated cell counts. Produced via immunoSEQ multiplex PCR; TCRdb's table is partial and in-frame only. The DNA was the basis for D and trimming; V, J and clone size are from that table. The sample yields about 200,000 clones, 80% to 90% seen once. The sequenced sample consisted of peripheral blood. The chain joins TRBV5-1 to TRBJ2-2; 7 nucleotides line up with TRBD1. This TCR came from a man in his sixties with acute or convalescent COVID-19. The CDR3, as DNA: TGCGCCAGCAGGGGGACAGCGAACACCGGGGAGCTGTTTTTT. It yields the protein CASRGTANTGELFF.